The next 4 T cell receptor beta chains were all read from a single sample in a study of T cell changes during pregnancy in multiple sclerosis. Here immunoSEQ multiplex PCR was the method, and the copy in TCRdb shows in-frame clones only, minus some. The sample yields approximately 130,000 clones, roughly 92% seen once. The sequencing used peripheral blood, collected before pregnancy. These receptors were collected from a female donor with multiple sclerosis, enrolled in a pregnancy study.

The J gene is TRBJ1-3, the V gene TRBV9; D perhaps matches TRBD1 (6 bases). V was cut by 0 bases and J by 3 bases, with 10 bases left in between. This CDR3 region has 15 residues. Germline V gene lookup returns CDR1 SGDLS and CDR2 YYNGEE. The CDR3 coding sequence is TGTGCCAGCAGCGTAGCTACAGGGAATGGAAACACCATATATTTT. Its protein is CASSVATGNGNTIYF.

The V and J genes are TRBV30 and TRBJ1-5; the D is unclear. CDR1 and CDR2 (germline): GTSNPN, SVGIG (reference sequence). The CDR3 extends over 14 amino acids. Trimming stripped 2 bases from V and 2 bases from J, with 10 bases between. The CDR3 coding sequence is TGTGCCTGGAGTCCGAGGTTGGGCAATCAGCCCCAGCATTTT. Its protein is CAWSPRLGNQPQHF.

V gene TRBV5-1 combines with J gene TRBJ2-1; D may be TRBD1 (6 bases). Trimming shortened V by 0 bases and J by 2 bases, and 9 bases separated the two germline ends. CDR1 is SGHRS, CDR2 YFSETQ, per germline. The CDR3 length is 15 residues. The CDR3 coding sequence is TGCGCCAGCAGCTTGGCAGGGGAGACCTACAATGAGCAGTTCTTC. Translated, it gives CASSLAGETYNEQFF.

V gene TRBV19 combines with J gene TRBJ2-1, with D possibly matching TRBD1 (5 bases). This CDR3 has 15 residues. Germline CDR1 reads LNHDA; CDR2 reads SQIVND (reference sequence). Trimming took off 4 bases at V and 3 bases at J, with 13 bases between the two ends. The CDR3 bases are TGTGCCAGTAGTACAGGGCTGTCAGGCTACAATGAGCAGTTCTTC. Its protein product is CASSTGLSGYNEQFF.